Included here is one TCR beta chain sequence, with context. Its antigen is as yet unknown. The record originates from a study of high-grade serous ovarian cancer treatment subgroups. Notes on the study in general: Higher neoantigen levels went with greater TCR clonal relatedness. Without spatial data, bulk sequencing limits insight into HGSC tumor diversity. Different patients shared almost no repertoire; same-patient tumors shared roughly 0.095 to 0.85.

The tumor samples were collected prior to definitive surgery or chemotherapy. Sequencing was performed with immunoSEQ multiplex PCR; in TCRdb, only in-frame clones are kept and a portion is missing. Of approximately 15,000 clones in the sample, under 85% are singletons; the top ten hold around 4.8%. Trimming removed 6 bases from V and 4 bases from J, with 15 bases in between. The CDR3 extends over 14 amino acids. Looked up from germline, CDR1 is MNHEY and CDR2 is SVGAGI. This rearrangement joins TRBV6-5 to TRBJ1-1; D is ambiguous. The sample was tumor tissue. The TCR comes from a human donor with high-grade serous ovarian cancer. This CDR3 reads CASSPRRGGTEAFF. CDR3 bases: TGTGCCAGCAGCCCCCGTCGGGGAGGCACTGAAGCTTTCTTT.